The T cell receptor (beta chain) under discussion was sequenced for a study of cytomegalovirus exposure and HLA in healthy donors. Study at large: There were roughly 80 million unique TCRs (from HLA-typed donors) in an early data release. Broader study findings: Through in vitro validation, a few CMV-associated chains were shown to be specific for CMV antigens. A later analysis found TCR association rates differed by HLA locus, highest for DRB1 and lowest for HLA-C.

Concerning this clone itself: The target antigen is unknown.

The V gene end was trimmed by 4 bases and the J gene end by 7 bases; junction bases not matched to a gene: 6. The CDR3 runs to 15 residues. Per germline, CDR1 SGHNT and CDR2 YYREEE (reference sequence). PCR used 60 Vbeta primers and 13 Jbeta primers. TCRdb's table, derived via immunoSEQ multiplex PCR, lists solely in-frame clones and lacks some. Of about 90,000 clones detected, approximately 68% appear once; the ten largest clones hold 20% to 25%. The source of this sequence is a woman in her fifties or sixties in good health and CMV-seropositive. The chain employs TRBV5-4 and TRBJ2-1, with 12 bases fitting TRBD2. Material for sequencing was PBMCs. CDR3 DNA: TGTGCCAGCAGCCGACAAGGACTAGCGGGGAATGAGCAGTTCTTC. Its protein is CASSRQGLAGNEQFF. The whole variable domain, remainder taken from reference TRBV5-4 and TRBJ2-1, is ETGVTQSPTHLIKTRGQQVTLRCSSQSGHNTVSWYQQALGQGPQFIFQYYREEENGRGNFPPRFSGLQFPNYSSELNVNALELDDSALYLCASSRQGLAGNEQFFGPGTRLTVL.